One sample yielded the 25 T cell receptor beta chains listed below, sequenced in a study of beta chain features in type 1 diabetes. The investigators reverse transcribed all of the isolated RNA, so they sequenced expressed TCRB transcripts. Some clones are missing from TCRdb's copy, which holds only in-frame ones; the method was immunoSEQ multiplex PCR. Of more than 150,000 clones in the sample, 13% were seen once. Material: central memory CD4+ T cells from blood. The receptor set was obtained from a woman aged 18 to 35 in good health.

This clone was observed a handful of times. The rearrangement links TRBV30 to TRBJ1-2, with TRBD1 matching over 11 bases. The CDR3 consists of 13 residues. V shed 5 bases, J shed 8 bases, and the junction held 7 bases outside the gene matches. CDR1 and CDR2 from the germline V gene are GTSNPN and SVGIG (reference sequence). CDR3 nucleotide sequence: TGTGCCTGGGGGGACAGGGGGATGACGGGCTACACCTTC. The encoded protein is CAWGDRGMTGYTF.

Ten or more counts support this clone. The chain has TRBV7-2 and TRBJ2-7, with a possible D match to TRBD1 (7 bases). The CDR3 consists of 17 residues. Germline CDR1 reads SGHTA; CDR2 reads FQGNSA. Trimming cost V 1 base and J 4 bases, with 20 bases left between them. CDR3 coding DNA: TGTGCCAGCAGCTTAGGTACAGGGGCAGGGAGGAGGTACGAGCAGTACTTC. Translated: CASSLGTGAGRRYEQYF. Together with reference TRBV7-2 and TRBJ2-7, the CDR3 gives the full variable domain: GAGVSQSPSNKVTEKGKDVELRCDPISGHTALYWYRQSLGQGLEFLIYFQGNSAPDKSGLPSDRFSAERTGGSVSTLTIQRTQQEDSAVYLCASSLGTGAGRRYEQYFGPGTRLTVT.

In the case of this clone: A read error is likely, as this CDR3 ends without the conserved phenylalanine or tryptophan. No DNA is shown, since the ends of the CDR3 on it are uncertain; the CDR3 is the one TCRdb lists. The genes are TRBV6-5 and TRBJ1-2; TRBD1, the D gene given by the table, was not confirmed from the DNA. Germline V gene sequence: CDR1 MNHEY, CDR2 SVGAGI. The CDR3 is 14 residues long, ends included. CDR3 in amino acids: CASSPITRQGAVQL.

V gene TRBV30 combines with J gene TRBJ2-1, with TRBD2 identical over 13 bases. The CDR3 loop spans 15 amino acids. The junction had 3 bases not matched to a gene; V was cut back by 1 base and J by 6 bases. Germline V gives CDR1 GTSNPN, CDR2 SVGIG (reference sequence). CDR3 DNA sequence: TGTGCCTGGAGTGGACTAGCGGGAGGAGGCAATGAGCAGTTCTTC. The encoded protein is CAWSGLAGGGNEQFF.

The chain links TRBV5-4 to TRBJ2-5; 11 bases align to TRBD2. The J segment lost 4 bases and the V segment lost 3 bases, leaving 2 bases of the junction unmatched. Per germline, CDR1 SGHNT and CDR2 YYREEE (reference sequence). The CDR3 has 14 amino acids. The CDR3, as DNA: TGTGCCAGCAGCTCCCTAGCGGGAGGAGAGACCCAGTACTTC. Translating gives CASSSLAGGETQYF.

V gene TRBV18 combines with J gene TRBJ1-3; no clear D. The V end was cut by 0 bases, the J end by 7 bases, with 13 bases between. The CDR3 length is 15 residues. Germline assignment: CDR1 KGHSH and CDR2 LQKENI. CDR3 coding DNA: TGTGCCAGCTCACCACCGACAAATTCGGGGAACACCATATATTTT. Amino acids: CASSPPTNSGNTIYF. Full variable domain (remainder filled in from reference TRBV18 and TRBJ1-3): NAGVMQNPRHLVRRRGQEARLRCSPMKGHSHVYWYRQLPEEGLKFMVYLQKENIIDESGMPKERFSAEFPKEGPSILRIQQVVRGDSAAYFCASSPPTNSGNTIYFGEGSWLTVV.

This clone turned up a few times. The chain is built from TRBV30 and TRBJ2-7, with 9 bases lining up with TRBD2. Germline-derived CDR1 and CDR2 are GTSNPN and SVGIG (reference sequence). This CDR3 is built from 14 residues. The CDR3 region has the DNA TGTGCTCTCCAATCGGGACTAGCTTCCTACGAGCAGTACTTC. Protein sequence: CALQSGLASYEQYF.

The V and J genes are TRBV6-5 and TRBJ1-1, with 9 nucleotides matching TRBD1. CDR3 length: 14 amino acids. Germline assignment: CDR1 MNHEY and CDR2 SVGAGI. J lost 7 bases, V lost 5 bases, and 8 bases had no gene match. CDR3: CASSQIQGAFEAFF. The CDR3 DNA sequence: TGTGCCAGCAGTCAGATACAGGGGGCGTTTGAAGCTTTCTTT.

This rearrangement joins TRBV7-2 to TRBJ2-3, with D possibly being TRBD1 (6 bases). The CDR3 length is 14 residues. Germline-derived CDR1 and CDR2 are SGHTA and FQGNSA. V was clipped by 5 bases and J by 1 base, with 10 bases between them. The CDR3 here is CASSTRTGTDTQYF. CDR3 nucleotides: TGTGCCAGCAGCACACGGACAGGCACAGATACGCAGTATTTT. Combining the CDR3 with reference TRBV7-2 and TRBJ2-3 gives the whole variable domain GAGVSQSPSNKVTEKGKDVELRCDPISGHTALYWYRQSLGQGLEFLIYFQGNSAPDKSGLPSDRFSAERTGGSVSTLTIQRTQQEDSAVYLCASSTRTGTDTQYFGPGTRLTVL.

This clone turned up a few times. V is TRBV6-5 and J is TRBJ2-5; TRBD2 aligns across 16 bases. CDR3 length equals 15 residues. With 6 bases clipped from V and 4 bases from J, the junction kept 2 bases outside the gene matches. CDR1 is MNHEY and CDR2 is SVGAGI in the germline V gene. The CDR3 protein is CASRGLAGGGETQYF. In DNA, the CDR3 is TGTGCCAGCAGGGGACTAGCGGGAGGGGGAGAGACCCAGTACTTC.

There are a few counts of this clone. The sample contains more than one DNA sequence encoding this CDR3. The rearrangement links TRBV28 to TRBJ2-7; D uncertain. Per the germline V gene, CDR1 is MDHEN and CDR2 is SYDVKM. This CDR3 is built from 11 residues. Between the trimmed V and J ends, which lost 6 bases and 1 base, there was a span of 4 bases. CDR3 nucleotide sequence: TGTGCCAGCAGCCAATCCTACGAGCAGTACTTC. Amino acid sequence: CASSQSYEQYF.

The J gene is TRBJ1-5, the V gene TRBV28, with 11 bases fitting TRBD1. From germline, CDR1 is MDHEN and CDR2 SYDVKM. The V segment lost 7 bases and the J segment 2 bases; nucleotides outside the gene matches: 4. This CDR3 region has 15 residues. The CDR3 spells CASKGTGGGNQPQHF. The CDR3 DNA reads as TGTGCCAGCAAGGGGACAGGGGGAGGCAATCAGCCCCAGCATTTT.

The chain uses TRBV9 and TRBJ2-2; 7 bases map to TRBD2. The V and J ends lost 0 bases and 9 bases, in that order; junction bases with no gene match: 5. The CDR3 is 14 residues long. Germline-derived CDR1 and CDR2 are SGDLS and YYNGEE. CDR3 nucleotides: TGTGCCAGCAGCGTAGACACGGGGGGACGGGAGCTGTTTTTT. It codes for CASSVDTGGRELFF.

In its sample, this clone was seen a few times. This rearrangement joins TRBV19 to TRBJ2-1, with 7 bases fitting TRBD1. The CDR3 contains 15 residues. J was trimmed by 1 base and V by 10 bases; bases with no gene match: 10. Per the germline V gene, CDR1 is LNHDA and CDR2 is SQIVND (reference sequence). The DNA for the CDR3 is TGTGCCACCCAACAACAGGGGTGGTCCTACAATGAGCAGTTCTTC. It is translated as CATQQQGWSYNEQFF.

Comments on this clone: A much larger clone differs by one base, so this may be a read error. This rearrangement joins TRBV7-2 to TRBJ1-4; D is unresolved. Germline CDR1 is SGHTA and CDR2 is FQGNSA. CDR3 length: 14 amino acids. Trimming left V 1 base short and J 2 bases short, with 5 bases between. The CDR3 is CASSLGGTNEKLFF. In nucleotides, the CDR3 is TGTGCCAGCAGCTTAGGAGGGACTAATGAAAAACTGTTTTTT.

The CDR3 loop reads CASSVAPGGPNEQFF. The CDR3 nucleotides are TGTGCCAGCAGCGTAGCTCCGGGAGGGCCTAATGAGCAGTTCTTC. The chain uses TRBV9 and TRBJ2-1, with 8 nucleotides matching TRBD2. CDR3 length: 15 residues. The junction had 6 bases not matched to a gene; V was cut back by 0 bases and J by 7 bases. CDR1 and CDR2 from the germline V gene are SGDLS and YYNGEE.

This clone has ten or more counts. V is TRBV7-9 and J is TRBJ1-1; no clear D gene. The CDR3 sequence is 13 residues long. V lost 5 bases and J lost 0, with 7 bases in between. Germline values: CDR1 SEHNR, CDR2 FQNEAQ (reference sequence). The CDR3 loop is CASSVDLNTEAFF. The CDR3, as DNA: TGTGCCAGCAGCGTTGACTTGAACACTGAAGCTTTCTTT.

Only a few counts were recorded for this clone. The genes are TRBV11-2 and TRBJ2-3; D ambiguous. V was shortened by 0 bases and J by 0 bases, with 7 bases between the two germline ends. Germline V gene lookup returns CDR1 SGHAT and CDR2 FQNNGV. CDR3 length: 15 residues. The CDR3 loop is CASSLDYGSTDTQYF. CDR3 nucleotide sequence: TGTGCCAGCAGCTTAGATTACGGGAGCACAGATACGCAGTATTTT.

This clone has only a few counts. The V gene is TRBV7-6, the J gene TRBJ2-1, with TRBD2 matching 11 bases. CDR1 SGHVS and CDR2 FNYEAQ come from the germline V gene. CDR3 size: 14 residues. V lost 5 bases to trimming and J lost 7 bases; unmatched junction nucleotides: 4. The CDR3 loop reads CASSAWTSGNEQFF. Here the CDR3 DNA reads TGTGCCAGCAGCGCATGGACTAGCGGGAATGAGCAGTTCTTC.

This chain joins TRBV15 and TRBJ1-4; 10 positions agree with TRBD1. The CDR3 is made up of 16 amino acids. With 4 bases clipped from V and 8 bases from J, the junction kept 10 bases outside the gene matches. The germline gives CDR1 LNHNV, CDR2 YYDKDF (reference sequence). The chain's CDR3 is CATSTMTGGIREKLFF. In DNA form, the CDR3 reads TGTGCCACCAGCACCATGACAGGGGGCATCAGGGAAAAACTGTTTTTT. Full variable domain (remainder filled in from reference TRBV15 and TRBJ1-4): DAMVIQNPRYQVTQFGKPVTLSCSQTLNHNVMYWYQQKSSQAPKLLFHYYDKDFNNEADTPDNFQSRRPNTSFCFLDIRSPGLGDTAMYLCATSTMTGGIREKLFFGSGTQLSVL.

V is TRBV27 and J is TRBJ2-3, with D tentatively TRBD1 (7 bases). Germline loops: CDR1 MNHEY, CDR2 SMNVEV (reference sequence). CDR3 size: 15 residues. V lost 7 bases, J lost 2 bases, and 16 bases lay in between. The CDR3, as DNA: TGTGCCAGCATATGGAGGGGGCGAAACACAGATACGCAGTATTTT. Translating it yields CASIWRGRNTDTQYF.

This clone was recorded a few times. The chain links TRBV7-9 to TRBJ2-7; 7 nucleotides align to TRBD2. Germline V lookup: CDR1 SEHNR, CDR2 FQNEAQ (reference sequence). With 5 bases clipped from V and 0 bases from J, the junction kept 7 bases outside the gene matches. CDR3 length equals 15 residues. The chain's CDR3 is CASSLPSSGSYEQYF. For the CDR3, the DNA is TGTGCCAGCAGCCTACCTTCTAGCGGCTCCTACGAGCAGTACTTC.

As for this clone: The identical CDR3 is also encoded by other nucleotide sequences in the sample. This rearrangement joins TRBV7-2 to TRBJ2-7; 8 positions agree with TRBD2. CDR3 length: 15 residues. Looked up from germline, CDR1 is SGHTA and CDR2 is FQGNSA. V shed 1 base, J shed 2 bases, and the junction held 4 bases outside the gene matches. The CDR3 loop is CASSLVGSGTYEQYF. In DNA, the CDR3 is TGTGCCAGCAGCTTAGTAGGTAGCGGGACCTACGAGCAGTACTTC.

This clone has just a few counts. This rearrangement joins TRBV2 to TRBJ2-7; possibly TRBD2 for D (6 bases). V lost 7 bases, J lost 1 base, and 17 bases lay in between. This CDR3 comprises 15 residues. In germline, CDR1 is SNHLY, CDR2 FYNNEI. Here the CDR3 DNA reads TGTGCCAGCAAAAAGGTGGTAGCGGCATCCTACGAGCAGTACTTC. This translates into CASKKVVAASYEQYF.

The chain has TRBV30 and TRBJ2-7, with TRBD1 matching over 8 bases. Germline V gene lookup returns CDR1 GTSNPN and CDR2 SVGIG (reference sequence). This CDR3 is built from 13 residues. With V trimmed by 2 bases and J by 3 bases, 3 bases remained unmatched. CDR3: CAWSFGQGYEQYF. Written as DNA, the CDR3 is TGTGCCTGGAGTTTTGGACAGGGCTACGAGCAGTACTTC.